This TCR beta chain emerged from a study of blood T cell repertoires in COVID-19 (dated by TCRdb to 2018 to 2021). General notes on the study: The collaborator samples originated in the United States, Italy and Spain and spanned the acute and convalescent phases of COVID-19. The material from the prospective study consisted of cDNA or gDNA derived from T cells, B-cell-depleted T cells, or PBMCs. Deeply sampled blood TCRbeta repertoires from subjects exposed to, actively infected with, or recovered from COVID-19 were included in the dataset. The repertoires were released in a freely available public database meant as a resource for research on the immune response to SARS-CoV-2. Samples were obtained from the ongoing ImmuneRACE study (first 160 participants) and from 950 to 1,500 subjects provided by 6 global collaborators. Nearly every sample came with metadata listing a de-identified subject ID, COVID-19 status, age in years and sex. Where HLA class I and class II types were available, the types were taken from metadata supplied by the sample provider, not from assay-based typing.

For this clone: There is no known antigen for this receptor. There are no base qualities to consult, and no much larger clone falls within one base.

General conclusions and limits of the study: The quantity of clinical and demographic metadata differed by source and by participant and was supplied without curation.

For this chain, trimming is 4 bases at the V end and 2 bases at the J end, and the number of junction bases without a gene match is 11. Counted from cysteine to phenylalanine, this CDR3 has 16 amino acids. Only CDR3 DNA remains: 48 bases, in frame from the first base. Via the germline V gene, CDR1 is SGHDT and CDR2 YYEEEE. TCRbeta CDR3 regions were amplified from genomic DNA using the immunoSEQ Assay, a bias-controlled multiplex PCR. The paper's data handling went like this. The number of nucleated cells in each sample was estimated from the amplification of reference gene primers within the assay. Sequence reads were collapsed and filtered to measure the absolute abundance of every unique TCRbeta CDR3 rearrangement. For each sample, productive Simpson clonality was calculated by taking the square root of Simpson's diversity index across productive rearrangements. TCRdb re-hosts the immuneACCESS table, in-frame sequences only. Its copies lack some clones; in the studies checked, an unresolved V gene accounts for under half of them, and the cause for the rest is not known. D and trimming come from the DNA, and the V and J calls and clone size come from that table. In all, the sample holds approximately 72,000 clones, and 75% to 90% of those were seen once. The ten largest clones capture about a third of the sample.

Whole blood was collected in K2EDTA tubes by collaborating institutions according to the institutions' own protocols. For TCRbeta analysis, collaborator samples were shipped as frozen whole blood, as isolated PBMCs, or as DNA extracted from either sample type. This receptor was obtained from a woman of 80 years or more with active or convalescent COVID-19. The sequencing input was peripheral blood. This sequence uses TRBV5-6 and TRBJ1-1, and TRBD1 aligns with 7 junction nucleotides. The CDR3 is CASSMGVNRGNTEAFF. The DNA sequence reads TGTGCCAGCAGCATGGGGGTTAACAGGGGCAACACTGAAGCTTTCTTT.